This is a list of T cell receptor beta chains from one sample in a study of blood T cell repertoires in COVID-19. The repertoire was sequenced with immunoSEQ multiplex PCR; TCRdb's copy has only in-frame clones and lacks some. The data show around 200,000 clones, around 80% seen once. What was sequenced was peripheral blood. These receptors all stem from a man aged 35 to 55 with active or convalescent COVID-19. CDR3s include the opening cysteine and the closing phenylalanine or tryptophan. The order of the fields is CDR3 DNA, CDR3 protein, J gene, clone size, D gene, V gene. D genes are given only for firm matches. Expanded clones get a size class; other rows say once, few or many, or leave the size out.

CDR3 DNA: TGTGCCAGCTCACCCCTCCGACAGACTAGCACAGATACGCAGTATTTT
CDR3 protein: CASSPLRQTSTDTQYF
J gene: TRBJ2-3
clone size: NA
D gene: NA
V gene: TRBV18

CDR3 DNA: TGTGCCACCAGTGACGGCTCTGGGGCCAACGTCCTGACTTTC
CDR3 protein: CATSDGSGANVLTF
J gene: TRBJ2-6
clone size: NA
D gene: NA
V gene: TRBV24-1

CDR3 DNA: TGTGCTACCGGTCGGGGGGCGAACACTGAAGCTTTCTTT
CDR3 protein: CATGRGANTEAFF
J gene: TRBJ1-1
clone size: NA
D gene: NA
V gene: TRBV12-3/TRBV12-4

CDR3 DNA: TGTGCCAGCAGTTTGGAGCAGGGCTTGTCCCTCCACTTT
CDR3 protein: CASSLEQGLSLHF
J gene: TRBJ1-6
clone size: NA
D gene: NA
V gene: TRBV12-3/TRBV12-4

CDR3 DNA: TGTGCCATCAGTGAAGGGGCAGGGAAGTACACTGAAGCTTTCTTT
CDR3 protein: CAISEGAGKYTEAFF
J gene: TRBJ1-1
clone size: once
D gene: NA
V gene: TRBV10-3

CDR3 DNA: TGTGCCAGCGGGGACAGGGGCGAGCAGTACTTC
CDR3 protein: CASGDRGEQYF
J gene: TRBJ2-7
clone size: once
D gene: TRBD1
V gene: TRBV7-9

CDR3 DNA: TGTGCTAGTGGTACACGAACAGGGATCCCCCGCACAGATACGCAGTATTTT
CDR3 protein: CASGTRTGIPRTDTQYF
J gene: TRBJ2-3
clone size: once
D gene: NA
V gene: TRBV12-5

CDR3 DNA: TGTGCTCTTCAAAGACAGGCGACCAACACTGAAGCTTTCTTT
CDR3 protein: CALQRQATNTEAFF
J gene: TRBJ1-1
clone size: NA
D gene: NA
V gene: TRBV30

CDR3 DNA: TGCGCCAGCAGCTTGGCCAATTGGGACAGGCCGTGGGAGACCCAGTACTTC
CDR3 protein: CASSLANWDRPWETQYF
J gene: TRBJ2-5
clone size: NA
D gene: TRBD1
V gene: TRBV5-1

CDR3 DNA: TGTGCCAGCAGCCCCAAGGGGCGACTAGCGGGAACAACCGAGCAGTACTTC
CDR3 protein: CASSPKGRLAGTTEQYF
J gene: TRBJ2-7
clone size: once
D gene: TRBD2
V gene: TRBV13

CDR3 DNA: TGTGCCAGCAGCTTATATAGGACTAGCGGGAGTAATGAGCAGTTCTTC
CDR3 protein: CASSLYRTSGSNEQFF
J gene: TRBJ2-1
clone size: NA
D gene: TRBD2
V gene: TRBV7-3

CDR3 DNA: TGTGCCAGCTCACCACAGAGCAGCAATCAGCCCCAGCATTTT
CDR3 protein: CASSPQSSNQPQHF
J gene: TRBJ1-5
clone size: NA
D gene: NA
V gene: TRBV18

CDR3 DNA: TGTGCCGCGGGAAATTCCTACAATGAGCAGTTCTTC
CDR3 protein: CAAGNSYNEQFF
J gene: TRBJ2-1
clone size: NA
D gene: NA
V gene: TRBV7-8

CDR3 DNA: TGTGCCTGGAATGAGGGCCTGAACACTGAAGCTTTCTTT
CDR3 protein: CAWNEGLNTEAFF
J gene: TRBJ1-1
clone size: NA
D gene: NA
V gene: TRBV30

CDR3 DNA: TGTGCCAGCAGCTTCGGGGGGCGCCCCGTCACTGAAGCTTTCTTT
CDR3 protein: CASSFGGRPVTEAFF
J gene: TRBJ1-1
clone size: few
D gene: NA
V gene: TRBV5-8

CDR3 DNA: TGTGCCAGCAGTGATATACAGGGGTTCTCCAATCAGCCCCAGCATTTT
CDR3 protein: CASSDIQGFSNQPQHF
J gene: TRBJ1-5
clone size: NA
D gene: TRBD1
V gene: TRBV6-1

CDR3 DNA: TGTGCCAGCAGTGATTTTCTCCGGGGTAATGAGCAGTTCTTC
CDR3 protein: CASSDFLRGNEQFF
J gene: TRBJ2-1
clone size: few
D gene: NA
V gene: TRBV6-1

CDR3 DNA: TGTGCCAGTATATCTTACAATGAGCAGTTCTTC
CDR3 protein: CASISYNEQFF
J gene: TRBJ2-1
clone size: NA
D gene: NA
V gene: TRBV19

CDR3 DNA: TGTGCCAGCAGTCCGACTGTGAACACCGGGGAGCTGTTTTTT
CDR3 protein: CASSPTVNTGELFF
J gene: TRBJ2-2
clone size: NA
D gene: NA
V gene: TRBV2

CDR3 DNA: TGTGCCAGCAGGGCTGGCCCCTCCTACGAGCAGTACTTC
CDR3 protein: CASRAGPSYEQYF
J gene: TRBJ2-7
clone size: NA
D gene: NA
V gene: TRBV6-5

CDR3 DNA: TGCGCCAGCAGCCAACGGGTTATGGCGGGCCCGAACACTGAAGCTTTCTTT
CDR3 protein: CASSQRVMAGPNTEAFF
J gene: TRBJ1-1
clone size: NA
D gene: NA
V gene: TRBV4-1

CDR3 DNA: TGTGCCAGTAGTATAGATCTCAGGGGCACTGAAGCTTTCTTT
CDR3 protein: CASSIDLRGTEAFF
J gene: TRBJ1-1
clone size: NA
D gene: NA
V gene: TRBV19

CDR3 DNA: TGTGCCAGCAGTTTGTGGCAGGGGGCGATCGAGCAGTACTTC
CDR3 protein: CASSLWQGAIEQYF
J gene: TRBJ2-7
clone size: NA
D gene: TRBD1
V gene: TRBV27

CDR3 DNA: TGCGCCAGCAGCCAAGGACACCAGCCTGGAAACACCATATATTTT
CDR3 protein: CASSQGHQPGNTIYF
J gene: TRBJ1-3
clone size: NA
D gene: NA
V gene: TRBV4-1

CDR3 DNA: TGCGCCAGCAGCCAAGAGAGGCTAGCGGGGGGATTAGCCAAAAACATTCAGTACTTC
CDR3 protein: CASSQERLAGGLAKNIQYF
J gene: TRBJ2-4
clone size: once
D gene: TRBD2
V gene: TRBV4-3

CDR3 DNA: TGTGCCAGCAGCCGGACTAGCGGGGTCACCGGGGAGCTGTTTTTT
CDR3 protein: CASSRTSGVTGELFF
J gene: TRBJ2-2
clone size: NA
D gene: TRBD2
V gene: TRBV9

CDR3 DNA: TGTGCCAGCAGCTTAACTAGCGGGGTAAACGCCTACAATGAGCAGTTCTTC
CDR3 protein: CASSLTSGVNAYNEQFF
J gene: TRBJ2-1
clone size: NA
D gene: TRBD2
V gene: TRBV7-6

CDR3 DNA: TGTGCCAGTACCTCATCTATGACAGGGGGCAGGTATGGCTACACCTTC
CDR3 protein: CASTSSMTGGRYGYTF
J gene: TRBJ1-2
clone size: NA
D gene: TRBD1
V gene: TRBV19

CDR3 DNA: TGTGCCATCAGTGAGCTTTGGGGACAGGGCTACGAGCAGTACTTC
CDR3 protein: CAISELWGQGYEQYF
J gene: TRBJ2-7
clone size: NA
D gene: TRBD1
V gene: TRBV10-3

CDR3 DNA: TGTGCCAGCAGTTACATGGCAGGTGTCTATGGCTACACCTTC
CDR3 protein: CASSYMAGVYGYTF
J gene: TRBJ1-2
clone size: NA
D gene: NA
V gene: TRBV6-2/TRBV6-3

CDR3 DNA: TGTGCCAGTAGCAACAGGGGAATGAGGGGTACTAACACTGAAGCTTTCTTT
CDR3 protein: CASSNRGMRGTNTEAFF
J gene: TRBJ1-1
clone size: NA
D gene: TRBD1
V gene: TRBV19

CDR3 DNA: TGTGCCAGCAGTTCTTACAGCCATTTTAATGAAAAACTGTTTTTT
CDR3 protein: CASSSYSHFNEKLFF
J gene: TRBJ1-4
clone size: NA
D gene: NA
V gene: TRBV6-5

CDR3 DNA: TGCAGCGCCGAACAGGGGGCCGGGGAGCTGTTTTTT
CDR3 protein: CSAEQGAGELFF
J gene: TRBJ2-2
clone size: NA
D gene: TRBD1
V gene: TRBV29-1

CDR3 DNA: TGTGCCAGCAGTCCTGACAGGGAATTTAATGGCTACACCTTC
CDR3 protein: CASSPDREFNGYTF
J gene: TRBJ1-2
clone size: NA
D gene: TRBD1
V gene: TRBV2

CDR3 DNA: TGCAGCGTTGACGGTGGGGCAGAAGAGACCCAGTACTTC
CDR3 protein: CSVDGGAEETQYF
J gene: TRBJ2-5
clone size: NA
D gene: NA
V gene: TRBV29-1

CDR3 DNA: TGTGCCAGCAGCGTAGGAGTCAGGGCCACTGAAGCTTTCTTT
CDR3 protein: CASSVGVRATEAFF
J gene: TRBJ1-1
clone size: few
D gene: NA
V gene: TRBV9

CDR3 DNA: TGTGCCAGTAGTATAAACCGGGACAGGTTAACCCATGGCTACACCTTC
CDR3 protein: CASSINRDRLTHGYTF
J gene: TRBJ1-2
clone size: NA
D gene: TRBD1
V gene: TRBV19

CDR3 DNA: TGTGCCAGCAGCCCGGTCGGTTCTTCGAGCGCTTTCTCCTACGAGCAGTACTTC
CDR3 protein: CASSPVGSSSAFSYEQYF
J gene: TRBJ2-7
clone size: few
D gene: NA
V gene: TRBV11-2

CDR3 DNA: TGTGCCAGCAGACGAGGGACAGCGGAAGGCTACACCTTC
CDR3 protein: CASRRGTAEGYTF
J gene: TRBJ1-2
clone size: few
D gene: TRBD1
V gene: TRBV12-3/TRBV12-4

CDR3 DNA: TGTGCCAGCAGCCTAGAGGTAGCGTCGGTGAAGGAGCAGTACTTC
CDR3 protein: CASSLEVASVKEQYF
J gene: TRBJ2-7
clone size: NA
D gene: NA
V gene: TRBV3-1/TRBV3-2

CDR3 DNA: TGTGCCAGCAGTCTACAACAGGGACGCACTGAAGCTTTCTTT
CDR3 protein: CASSLQQGRTEAFF
J gene: TRBJ1-1
clone size: NA
D gene: NA
V gene: TRBV6-2/TRBV6-3

CDR3 DNA: TGTGCCAGCAGTTTTCCGGACAGAAGCACTGAAGCTTTCTTT
CDR3 protein: CASSFPDRSTEAFF
J gene: TRBJ1-1
clone size: NA
D gene: NA
V gene: TRBV28

CDR3 DNA: TGTGCCAGCTCACCAAACCGGGACAGGGAGTTCCTGAATGGCTACACCTTC
CDR3 protein: CASSPNRDREFLNGYTF
J gene: TRBJ1-2
clone size: NA
D gene: TRBD1
V gene: TRBV18

CDR3 DNA: TGTGCCAGCAGAAGACAGGATAGCAATCAGCCCCAGCATTTT
CDR3 protein: CASRRQDSNQPQHF
J gene: TRBJ1-5
clone size: NA
D gene: NA
V gene: TRBV6-6

CDR3 DNA: TGTGCCAGCAGTTACCGACTAGCGGGAGGGCCGCGGGAGCAGTTCTTC
CDR3 protein: CASSYRLAGGPREQFF
J gene: TRBJ2-1
clone size: few
D gene: TRBD2
V gene: TRBV6-5

CDR3 DNA: TGTGCCAGCAGCAGAGAACAGGGTTCCAATGAGCAGTTCTTC
CDR3 protein: CASSREQGSNEQFF
J gene: TRBJ2-1
clone size: NA
D gene: NA
V gene: TRBV4-2

CDR3 DNA: TGTGCCAGCAGCTCCACCGACAGGGTAGGGGAAGGTCAGCCCCAGCATTTT
CDR3 protein: CASSSTDRVGEGQPQHF
J gene: TRBJ1-5
clone size: NA
D gene: TRBD1
V gene: TRBV5-6

CDR3 DNA: TGCGCCAGCAGCCGTCTAGGTCCCGGGGGAGATACGCAGTATTTT
CDR3 protein: CASSRLGPGGDTQYF
J gene: TRBJ2-3
clone size: NA
D gene: NA
V gene: TRBV4-3

CDR3 DNA: TGTGCCAGCAGCTGGCTGATGACAGGGGCTGAGCAGTACTTC
CDR3 protein: CASSWLMTGAEQYF
J gene: TRBJ2-7
clone size: NA
D gene: TRBD1
V gene: TRBV5-8

CDR3 DNA: TGTGCCAGCAGCTTACGAGGCGGGGAGGGGAATGAGCAGTTCTTC
CDR3 protein: CASSLRGGEGNEQFF
J gene: TRBJ2-1
clone size: NA
D gene: TRBD2
V gene: TRBV7-8

CDR3 DNA: TGTGCCAGCGACAGGACAGGGAATGAGCAGTTCTTC
CDR3 protein: CASDRTGNEQFF
J gene: TRBJ2-1
clone size: few
D gene: TRBD1
V gene: TRBV18

CDR3 DNA: TGCGCCAGCAGCCAAGGGACTACCTATTCACCCCTCCACTTT
CDR3 protein: CASSQGTTYSPLHF
J gene: TRBJ1-6
clone size: NA
D gene: NA
V gene: TRBV4-1

CDR3 DNA: TGCACCAGCAGCCAGGCGGGAGGGCCCCCGAATGAGCAGTTCTTC
CDR3 protein: CTSSQAGGPPNEQFF
J gene: TRBJ2-1
clone size: NA
D gene: NA
V gene: TRBV1

CDR3 DNA: TGTGCCAGCAGTCAACAGGGATACGAGCAGTACTTC
CDR3 protein: CASSQQGYEQYF
J gene: TRBJ2-7
clone size: NA
D gene: NA
V gene: TRBV6-5

CDR3 DNA: TGTGCCATCAGGTCACGGGGAGCCGGGGAGCTGTTTTTT
CDR3 protein: CAIRSRGAGELFF
J gene: TRBJ2-2
clone size: NA
D gene: NA
V gene: TRBV10-3

CDR3 DNA: TGTGCCAGCAGCTTGGGACAGGCAACAAGCTCCTACGAGCAGTACTTC
CDR3 protein: CASSLGQATSSYEQYF
J gene: TRBJ2-7
clone size: NA
D gene: TRBD1
V gene: TRBV7-9

CDR3 DNA: TGTGCCAGCACCCAAAGGGCGGTAGCGGGGAATGAGCAGTTCTTC
CDR3 protein: CASTQRAVAGNEQFF
J gene: TRBJ2-1
clone size: NA
D gene: TRBD2
V gene: TRBV6-5

CDR3 DNA: TGTGCCAGCAGCAACTTACTGGCGGGGTACGAGCAGTACTTC
CDR3 protein: CASSNLLAGYEQYF
J gene: TRBJ2-7
clone size: NA
D gene: NA
V gene: TRBV21-1

CDR3 DNA: TGTGCCAGCCCTCCTGACAACTTC
CDR3 protein: CASPPDNF
J gene: TRBJ2-5
clone size: NA
D gene: NA
V gene: TRBV5-8

CDR3 DNA: TGTGCCTGGACCAATCCCGGGACAGGCGAAAATCAGCCCCAGCATTTT
CDR3 protein: CAWTNPGTGENQPQHF
J gene: TRBJ1-5
clone size: NA
D gene: TRBD1
V gene: TRBV30